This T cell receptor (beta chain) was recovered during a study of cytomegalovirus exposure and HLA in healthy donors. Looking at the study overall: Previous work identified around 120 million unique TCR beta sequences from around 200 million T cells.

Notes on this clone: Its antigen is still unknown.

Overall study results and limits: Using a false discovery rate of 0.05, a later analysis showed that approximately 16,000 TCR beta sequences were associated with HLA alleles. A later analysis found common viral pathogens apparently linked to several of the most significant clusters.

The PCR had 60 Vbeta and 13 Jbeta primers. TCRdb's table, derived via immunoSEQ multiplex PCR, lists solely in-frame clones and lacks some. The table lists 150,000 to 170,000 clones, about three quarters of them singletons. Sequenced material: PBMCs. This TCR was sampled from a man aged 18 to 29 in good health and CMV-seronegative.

The CDR3 sequence is CASRQGAGNTIYF. Here the CDR3 DNA reads TGTGCCAGTCGACAGGGGGCGGGTAACACCATATATTTT. The rearrangement links TRBV6-1 to TRBJ1-3; 10 nucleotides match TRBD1. V was pared by 9 bases and J by 7 bases, with 6 bases of the junction left unmatched. This CDR3 spans 13 amino acids. Germline V lookup: CDR1 MNHNS, CDR2 SASEGT.